These T cell receptor beta chains were read from a single sample in a study of technical replicates of blood from a few donors. Produced via immunoSEQ multiplex PCR; TCRdb's table is partial and in-frame only. The data contain tens of thousands of clones, about 91% of them singletons. The sequenced sample consisted of T cells isolated from PBMCs. These receptors originate from a human donor in good health. Both conserved end residues are part of each CDR3. D genes are given only for firm matches. Not every row has a clone size; where given, it reads once, few, many or a size class.

clone_size	v_call	j_call	d_call	cdr3_nt	cdr3_aa
.	TRBV6-5	TRBJ2-1	.	TGTGCCAGCAGTTTGGCGGGGATTTACAATGAGCAGTTCTTC	CASSLAGIYNEQFF
.	TRBV29-1	TRBJ2-1	TRBD1	TGCAGCGTTGAAGGACAGGGGGACAAATTTTGGAATTTCAATGAGCAGTTCTTC	CSVEGQGDKFWNFNEQFF
.	TRBV28	TRBJ2-7	.	TGTGCCAGCAGTCTCTTAGACAGATCCTCCTACGAGCAGTACTTC	CASSLLDRSSYEQYF
few	TRBV14	TRBJ1-1	.	TGTGCCAGCAGCCAAGAGGGTCAGGGAGCTTTCTTT	CASSQEGQGAFF
.	TRBV2	TRBJ2-7	TRBD2	TGTGCCAGCAGTGGTTGGACTAGCGGTCCCTACGAGCAGTACTTC	CASSGWTSGPYEQYF
.	TRBV25-1	TRBJ1-2	TRBD1	TGTGCCAGCAGTGAATGGACAGGGGGCGTCTATGGCTACACCTTC	CASSEWTGGVYGYTF
.	TRBV10-3	TRBJ1-5	TRBD1	TGTGCCATCAGTGGACAGGGGATAAATCAGCCCCAGCATTTT	CAISGQGINQPQHF
.	TRBV27	TRBJ2-1	TRBD2	TGTGCCAGCAGCAACCAGCTAGCGGGAGGTCACAATGAGCAGTTCTTC	CASSNQLAGGHNEQFF
.	TRBV5-1	TRBJ2-1	.	TGCGCCAGCAGCTTGTGGGGGGATACAGGGGACAATGAGCAGTTCTTC	CASSLWGDTGDNEQFF
.	TRBV11-2	TRBJ2-5	.	TGTGCCAGCAGCTTAGTGGCGGGATGGGTCGGACCACAAGAGACCCAGTACTTC	CASSLVAGWVGPQETQYF
few	TRBV10-2	TRBJ2-7	.	TGCGCCAGCAGTGTCCAGGACACCTACGAGCAGTACTTC	CASSVQDTYEQYF
.	TRBV11-2	TRBJ2-7	.	TGTGCCAGCGCGGCTCGGGTTATCTCTCACGAGCAGTACTTC	CASAARVISHEQYF
.	TRBV4-1	TRBJ1-2	.	TGCGCCAGCAGCCAGTCCGACAGGATCGACTATGGCTACACCTTC	CASSQSDRIDYGYTF
.	TRBV27	TRBJ1-1	TRBD1	TGTGCCAGCAGTTTATCATTGAGGGGGCAACGGGTCACTGAAGCTTTCTTT	CASSLSLRGQRVTEAFF
.	TRBV11-1	TRBJ2-2	.	TGTGCCAGCAGCGTTAACGCACAGGATTCCGGGGAGCTGTTTTTT	CASSVNAQDSGELFF
once	TRBV6-6	TRBJ1-6	.	TGTGCCAGCAGTTACTTCGGGAGCTCCTATAATTCACCCCTCCACTTT	CASSYFGSSYNSPLHF
.	TRBV6-5	TRBJ1-5	TRBD1	TGTGCCAGCAGTCCTAACAGGGGCCAGCCCCAGCATTTT	CASSPNRGQPQHF
.	TRBV10-3	TRBJ2-5	TRBD1	TGTGCCACCGGCCGAATTGGACAGGGTCAAGAGACCCAGTACTTC	CATGRIGQGQETQYF
.	TRBV7-2	TRBJ2-1	TRBD2	TGTGCCAGCAGTTCCGGGACTAGCTTTTACAATGAGCAGTTCTTC	CASSSGTSFYNEQFF
.	TRBV5-1	TRBJ1-1	.	TGCGCCAGCAGCTTGGATGAGGGTGGCACTGAAGCTTTCTTT	CASSLDEGGTEAFF
.	TRBV5-1	TRBJ2-7	.	TGCGCCAGCAGCTTGGCGGCAGGTAAATTCCACGAGCAGTACTTC	CASSLAAGKFHEQYF
once	TRBV4-1	TRBJ1-6	.	TGCGCCAGCAGCCAGCCCAGGAGGGATTCACCCCTCCACTTT	CASSQPRRDSPLHF